In this sample, the clone carrying this TCR beta chain turned up a few times. What it binds is not known. This specimen comes from a study of beta chain features in type 1 diabetes. General study points: In patients and controls equally, PCR might favor templates that are shorter. In all four CD4+ subsets, TCRB CDR3 length was significantly, moderately reduced in type 1 diabetes.

The CDR3 length is 12 residues. Trimming stripped 7 bases from V and 4 bases from J, with 11 bases between. CDR1 and CDR2 from the germline V gene are SQVTM and ANQGSEA. There was one heparinised blood draw per donor, averaging about 110 mL. The whole isolated RNA underwent reverse transcription, so sequencing captured expressed TCRB transcripts. Sequencing was performed with immunoSEQ multiplex PCR; in TCRdb, only in-frame clones are kept and a portion is missing. The table lists roughly 300,000 clones, about 13% of them singletons, with under 0.02% in the top ten. The sample taken for sequencing was naive CD4+ T cells from blood. The gene calls are TRBV29-1 and TRBJ1-5; TRBD1 is a possible D gene (6 bases). This receptor was taken from a man aged 25 to 40 with type 1 diabetes. CDR3 sequence (DNA): TGCAGCGCCGGACAGATTAATCAGCCCCAGCATTTT. Its translation: CSAGQINQPQHF. Filled out from reference TRBV29-1 and TRBJ1-5, the complete variable domain reads SAVISQKPSRDICQRGTSLTIQCQVDSQVTMMFWYRQQPGQSLTLIATANQGSEATYESGFVIDKFPISRPNLTFSTLTVSNMSPEDSSIYLCSAGQINQPQHFGDGTRLSIL.